The clone carrying this T cell receptor (beta chain) was counted many times. The antigen is undetermined. There are 12 residues in the CDR3. V gave up 2 bases and J gave up 8 bases, with 7 bases separating them. Per germline, CDR1 SEHNR and CDR2 FQNEAQ (reference sequence). The sample originates from a study of naive and memory T cell subsets. The study's findings and limits: Especially in CD8 cells, naive repertoires contained a few larger clonotypes, possibly CD45RA-re-expressing memory cells.

An equimolar mix of two oligonucleotides served as the beta constant-region primer for TRBC1 and TRBC2. The ligated cDNA underwent four PCR rounds using SP2 and nested alpha and beta constant-region primers. One entry per CDR3 protein results from TCRdb running MiXCR on the UMI-ligation and nested PCR reads. The sample carries 95,000 to 110,000 distinct CDR3 sequences, about 14% recorded once. V is TRBV7-9 and J is TRBJ2-1, with D unclear. The TCR was taken from a human donor in good health. Source material: naive CD8+ T cells from blood. This CDR3 reads CASSLRPDEQFF. The CDR3 DNA reads TGTGCCAGCAGCTTACGGCCCGATGAGCAGTTCTTC.